This T cell receptor beta chain stems from a study of blood T cell repertoires in COVID-19. Clinical history reported by participants formed the basis on which cohorts were assigned. Recovered status applied to Cohort 3 donors who had two consecutive negative PCRs. It also applied to those with clearance or with symptom resolution. Original analysis: Nucleated cell counts were estimated from reference gene primer amplification. Using immunoSEQ multiplex PCR, the repertoire was profiled, and TCRdb retains in-frame clones only, with some absent. D and trimming come from the DNA, and the V and J calls and clone size come from that table. Here the sample spans around 310,000 clones, over 85% being singletons. From germline, CDR1 is SGHNT and CDR2 YYREEE (reference sequence). The CDR3 is 15 residues long. The V gene lost 4 bases and the J gene lost 0 bases, with 10 bases spanning the gap.

The sequence derives from a woman in her 30s who had recovered from COVID-19. The rearrangement joins TRBV5-4 to TRBJ1-4; weak D call: TRBD1 (5 bases). Sequencing was carried out using PBMCs or T cells enriched from blood (not recorded which). Written as DNA, the CDR3 is TGTGCCAGCAGCCTCAGACAGCCAACTAATGAAAAACTGTTTTTT. Residues: CASSLRQPTNEKLFF.